Shown below are 31 T cell receptor beta chains from a single sample sequenced in a study of T cells in Graves' hyperthyroidism and ophthalmopathy. From RNA transcripts, TCR beta CDR3 regions were amplified. TCR CDR3 regions were first amplified by RT-PCR with HTBI primers. TCRdb re-called the multiplex PCR reads with MiXCR, one entry per CDR3 protein. Of approximately 720,000 distinct CDR3 sequences listed, around a sixth are singletons. Material for sequencing was blood. The receptors here all came from a woman in her fifties or sixties with Graves' hyperthyroidism that later progressed to Graves' ophthalmopathy.

The chain joins TRBV13 to TRBJ1-6; 8 nucleotides line up with TRBD1. This CDR3 region has 14 residues. Germline V CDR1 and CDR2: PRHDT, FYEKMQ (reference sequence). The J segment lost 9 bases and the V segment lost 5 bases, leaving 6 bases of the junction unmatched. The CDR3: CASSQATGGSPLHF. In DNA, the CDR3 is TGTGCCAGCAGCCAGGCTACAGGGGGTTCACCCCTCCACTTT.

With respect to this clonotype: At one of its ends the junction is not consistent with the germline gene, which may arise from a read error. The chain is built from TRBV6-4 and TRBJ1-1, with D hard to call. Looked up from germline, CDR1 is MRHNA and CDR2 is SNTAGT. This CDR3 region has 13 residues. The CDR3 coding sequence is TGTGCCAGCAGTGCCCACGCTAACACTGATGCTTTCTTT. Residues: CASSAHANTDAFF.

This clonotype was counted ten times or more. The chain links TRBV30 to TRBJ1-4, with no clear D. Trimming cost V 5 bases and J 2 bases, with 6 bases left between them. Per germline, CDR1 GTSNPN and CDR2 SVGIG (reference sequence). The CDR3 covers 12 residues. The chain's CDR3 is CAWAGTNEKLFF. CDR3 nucleotide sequence: TGTGCCTGGGCCGGTACTAATGAAAAACTGTTTTTT.

Details on this clonotype: Given the absence of the conserved phenylalanine or tryptophan at the CDR3 end, a read error is likely. This sequence joins TRBV29-1 and TRBJ2-1, with 7 nucleotides matching TRBD2. Germline V CDR1 and CDR2: SQVTM, ANQGSEA. V was clipped by 3 bases and J by 0 bases; unmatched bases: 5. CDR3 length: 15 amino acids. The CDR3 nucleotides read TGCAGCGTTGAGGGACTACTAAGCTCCTACAATGAGCAGTTCCTC. Protein sequence: CSVEGLLSSYNEQFL.

The J gene is TRBJ1-1, the V gene TRBV15; maybe TRBD1 (6 bases). This CDR3 comprises 14 residues. The germline gives CDR1 LNHNV, CDR2 YYDKDF (reference sequence). V was shortened by 1 base and J by 1 base, with 7 bases between the two germline ends. CDR3: CATSRGQENTEAFF. The CDR3 DNA is TGTGCCACCAGCAGAGGACAGGAGAACACTGAAGCTTTCTTT. Based on the CDR3 plus reference TRBV15 and TRBJ1-1, the full variable domain is DAMVIQNPRYQVTQFGKPVTLSCSQTLNHNVMYWYQQKSSQAPKLLFHYYDKDFNNEADTPDNFQSRRPNTSFCFLDIRSPGLGDTAMYLCATSRGQENTEAFFGQGTRLTVV.

This clonotype was observed many times. J is TRBJ2-1 and V is TRBV11-2, with 7 nucleotides matching TRBD1. The V gene end was trimmed by 5 bases and the J gene end by 0 bases; junction bases not matched to a gene: 13. The CDR3 runs 18 residues. In germline, CDR1 is SGHAT, CDR2 FQNNGV. This chain's CDR3 is CASSTYRGPSRSYNEQFF. DNA for the CDR3: TGTGCCAGCAGCACTTACAGGGGTCCTAGCCGCTCCTACAATGAGCAGTTCTTC.

Ten or more counts support this clonotype. The chain carries TRBV12-3 or TRBV12-4 and TRBJ2-7; possibly TRBD1 for D (5 bases). Trimming cost V 6 bases and J 0 bases, with 12 bases left between them. This CDR3 region has 14 residues. The CDR3 nucleotides are TGTGCCAGCAGCCCAGACGACAGCTCCTACGAGCAGTACTTC. Protein sequence: CASSPDDSSYEQYF.

J is TRBJ2-7 and V is TRBV6-5, with D unresolved. Per germline, CDR1 MNHEY and CDR2 SVGAGI. Trimming pared 1 base from V and 3 bases from J, leaving 19 bases between. The CDR3 runs to 17 residues. The CDR3 loop reads CASSYFAKELDRYEQYF. CDR3 coding DNA: TGTGCCAGCAGTTACTTCGCCAAGGAACTCGATCGCTACGAGCAGTACTTC.

There are many counts of this clonotype. The chain uses TRBV27 and TRBJ2-7, with D perhaps given as TRBD1 or TRBD2 (5 bases each). The ends were cut back, 6 bases at V and 5 bases at J, with 14 bases in the middle. The CDR3 is made up of 13 amino acids. Per germline, CDR1 MNHEY and CDR2 SMNVEV (reference sequence). DNA for the CDR3: TGTGCCAGCAGCCAGGCCGGGGACCACGAGCAGTACTTC. It encodes CASSQAGDHEQYF.

This clonotype came up many times. This sequence joins TRBV11-2 and TRBJ1-1; D possibly corresponds to TRBD1 (6 bases). The CDR3 is 15 amino acids. Germline CDR1 is SGHAT and CDR2 is FQNNGV. V gave up 4 bases and J gave up 10 bases, with 22 bases separating them. The CDR3 DNA follows: TGTGCCAGCAGCTCAAATTTGGGGACATTCAGAGGAGCTTTCTTT. Translation gives CASSSNLGTFRGAFF.

Many counts were recorded for this clonotype. The chain joins TRBV5-1 to TRBJ1-1; D not resolved. The CDR3 is 14 residues long. V lost 0 bases and J 4 bases, leaving 10 bases between the germline ends. The V gene's germline CDR1 is SGHRS and CDR2 YFSETQ. In DNA form, the CDR3 reads TGCGCCAGCAGCTTGGTGGCTGGAGCCACTGAAGCTTTCTTT. It specifies CASSLVAGATEAFF.

This clonotype has a handful of counts. The rearrangement uses TRBV19 and TRBJ2-2; 7 bases align to TRBD1. The germline CDR1 and CDR2 sequences are LNHDA and SQIVND (reference sequence). The J segment lost 4 bases and the V segment lost 5 bases, leaving 7 bases of the junction unmatched. The CDR3 covers 15 residues. The CDR3 bases are TGTGCCAGTAGTTTACGACAGGGTTTCACCGGGGAGCTGTTTTTT. Translating gives CASSLRQGFTGELFF.

The chain recombines TRBV7-3 with TRBJ2-3; D remains unclear. CDR1 and CDR2 from the germline V gene are SGHTA and FQGTGA. The CDR3 loop spans 15 amino acids. V gave up 5 bases and J gave up 4 bases, with 16 bases separating them. Here the CDR3 reads CASSPQSDASDTQYF. DNA for the CDR3: TGTGCCAGCAGCCCACAATCGGACGCTTCAGATACGCAGTATTTT.

This CDR3 reads CASRGVGGTDTQYF. Written as DNA, the CDR3 is TGTGCCAGCAGGGGGGTGGGCGGTACAGATACGCAGTATTTT. The chain carries TRBV6-1 and TRBJ2-3; D possibly uses TRBD1 or TRBD2 (5 bases each). Trimming cost V 6 bases and J 3 bases, with 13 bases left between them. The germline CDR1 and CDR2 sequences are MNHNS and SASEGT. This CDR3 has 14 amino acids.

The gene calls are TRBV15 and TRBJ2-6, with a possible D match to TRBD2 (5 bases). The CDR3 loop spans 16 amino acids. Germline CDR1 reads LNHNV; CDR2 reads YYDKDF (reference sequence). Trimming took off 5 bases at V and 2 bases at J, with 13 bases between the two ends. CDR3 amino acids: CATSFYGGTGANVLTF. CDR3 DNA sequence: TGTGCCACCAGCTTCTACGGAGGCACTGGGGCCAACGTCCTGACTTTC.

This clonotype has more than one count but fewer than ten. The chain is built from TRBV4-2 and TRBJ1-2; tentatively, D is TRBD1 (5 bases). Germline values: CDR1 LGHNA, CDR2 YNFKEQ. The CDR3 consists of 18 residues. Trimming removed 1 base at V and 0 bases at J, with 18 bases between. Here the CDR3 reads CASSQGPPGGSANYGYTF. The CDR3 nucleotides read TGTGCCAGCAGCCAAGGTCCCCCCGGGGGAAGCGCTAACTATGGCTACACCTTC.

This clonotype was picked up many times. V gene TRBV7-2 combines with J gene TRBJ1-2, with D tentatively TRBD1 (5 bases). The V gene lost 10 bases and the J gene lost 8 bases, with 20 bases spanning the gap. The CDR3 is 13 amino acids. Germline lookup yields CDR1 SGHTA and CDR2 FQGNSA. As DNA, the CDR3 is TGTGCCACCCTCAGTGGGACGATCGGAGGCTACACCTTC. As protein: CATLSGTIGGYTF. Variable domain in full (rest from reference TRBV7-2 and TRBJ1-2): GAGVSQSPSNKVTEKGKDVELRCDPISGHTALYWYRQSLGQGLEFLIYFQGNSAPDKSGLPSDRFSAERTGGSVSTLTIQRTQQEDSAVYLCATLSGTIGGYTFGSGTRLTVV.

The chain is built from TRBV5-8 and TRBJ1-2; TRBD1 agrees at 7 bases. Germline V gene sequence: CDR1 SGHTS, CDR2 YDEGEE. The CDR3 contains 14 residues. Germline trimming cut 0 bases from V and 7 bases from J; bases unmatched to any gene: 6. The CDR3 DNA reads TGTGCCAGCAGCTTGGGTACGACAGGGTTTGGCTACACCTTC. This gives the protein CASSLGTTGFGYTF.

V is TRBV29-1 and J is TRBJ2-1, with D possibly being TRBD2 (7 bases). The V gene lost 5 bases and the J gene lost 3 bases, with 17 bases spanning the gap. Germline assignment: CDR1 SQVTM and CDR2 ANQGSEA. The CDR3 has 15 amino acids. The CDR3 is CSVRLGGALYNEQFF. CDR3 sequence (DNA): TGCAGCGTTAGACTAGGGGGGGCACTCTACAATGAGCAGTTCTTC.

Comment on this clonotype: The junction and the germline gene differ at one end; a read error may be behind it. The V gene is TRBV12-3 or TRBV12-4, the J gene TRBJ1-1, with unresolved D. This CDR3 is built from 14 residues. In DNA form, the CDR3 reads TGTGCCAGCAGCTTAGGCCCATCGCACACTGAAGCTTTCTTT. It translates to CASSLGPSHTEAFF.

This clonotype showed up just a few times. The rearrangement uses TRBV2 and TRBJ2-3, with D hard to call. This CDR3 spans 13 amino acids. The germline V and J ends were trimmed by 7 bases and 4 bases, with 12 bases remaining between them. From germline, CDR1 is SNHLY and CDR2 FYNNEI. CDR3 bases: TGTGCCAGCAACCGCGACGGTCCAGATACGCAGTATTTT. Translation gives CASNRDGPDTQYF.

The chain combines TRBV5-4 with TRBJ2-7, with 11 bases matching TRBD2. The CDR3 sequence is 13 residues long. Trimming cost V 4 bases and J 5 bases; bases outside gene matches: 2. The germline CDR1 and CDR2 sequences are SGHNT and YYREEE (reference sequence). In nucleotides, the CDR3 is TGTGCCAGCAGCCTGGGACTAGCGGACGAGCAGTACTTC. Protein: CASSLGLADEQYF. Filled out from reference TRBV5-4 and TRBJ2-7, the complete variable domain reads ETGVTQSPTHLIKTRGQQVTLRCSSQSGHNTVSWYQQALGQGPQFIFQYYREEENGRGNFPPRFSGLQFPNYSSELNVNALELDDSALYLCASSLGLADEQYFGPGTRLTVT.

Worth noting for this clonotype: This could be a read error, since a much larger clone is one nucleotide away. The rearrangement uses TRBV6-1 and TRBJ2-7; D perhaps matches TRBD1 (6 bases). The CDR3 has 12 residues. Germline V gives CDR1 MNHNS, CDR2 SASEGT. The ends were cut back, 6 bases at V and 6 bases at J, with 12 bases in the middle. The CDR3 region has the DNA TGTGCCAGCAGCCCAACAGGGATCGAGCAGTACTTC. Encoded protein: CASSPTGIEQYF.

The chain couples TRBV6-1 to TRBJ1-2; tentative D call: TRBD1 (5 bases). Germline V gives CDR1 MNHNS, CDR2 SASEGT. V lost 6 bases to trimming and J lost 4 bases, with 12 bases between them. The CDR3 loop spans 13 amino acids. CDR3 in DNA: TGTGCCAGCAGCTTCGGGACTTTCTATGGCTACACCTTC. It encodes CASSFGTFYGYTF.

The genes are TRBV20-1 and TRBJ2-1, with TRBD2 identical over 7 bases. The J segment lost 4 bases and the V segment lost 4 bases, leaving 7 bases of the junction unmatched. This CDR3 has 14 amino acids. Per germline, CDR1 DFQATT and CDR2 SNEGSKA (reference sequence). CDR3 in amino acids: CSATGRVSYNEQFF. In DNA form, the CDR3 reads TGCAGTGCTACAGGGAGGGTGTCTTACAATGAGCAGTTCTTC.

This clonotype appeared many times. The chain is built from TRBV5-6 and TRBJ1-1; weak D call: TRBD1 (6 bases). Germline V gene data show CDR1 as SGHDT and CDR2 as YYEEEE. CDR3 length: 14 amino acids. The germline V and J ends were trimmed by 4 bases and 7 bases, with 17 bases remaining between them. The CDR3 protein is CASSHAAGTHEAFF. CDR3 coding DNA: TGTGCCAGCAGCCACGCCGCCGGGACACATGAAGCTTTCTTT.

Concerning this clonotype itself: This may be a read error, as it is one base from a much larger clone. This chain joins TRBV2 and TRBJ1-5; D gene ambiguous. V lost 11 bases, J lost 0 bases, and 11 bases lay in between. Per germline, CDR1 SNHLY and CDR2 FYNNEI. The CDR3 is made up of 13 amino acids. The CDR3 sequence is CAGVRSSNQPQHF. CDR3 sequence (DNA): TGTGCCGGCGTACGGTCTAGCAATCAGCCCCAGCATTTT.

This clonotype was seen many times. This chain joins TRBV20-1 and TRBJ1-1; D is undetermined. Per germline, CDR1 DFQATT and CDR2 SNEGSKA (reference sequence). The ends were cut back, 3 bases at V and 0 bases at J, with 5 bases in the middle. This CDR3 comprises 12 residues. CDR3 DNA sequence: TGCAGTGCTAGCCCATTGAACACTGAAGCTTTCTTT. The encoded protein is CSASPLNTEAFF.

The V and J genes are TRBV5-6 and TRBJ2-1; a possible D gene is TRBD2 (5 bases). V was cut by 1 base and J by 6 bases, with 14 bases left in between. The CDR3 runs to 15 residues. Germline values: CDR1 SGHDT, CDR2 YYEEEE. As DNA, the CDR3 is TGTGCCAGCAGCTTGTTCGGGGTATATTCCAATGAGCAGTTCTTC. It translates to CASSLFGVYSNEQFF.

This clonotype was picked up many times. The chain employs TRBV6-1 and TRBJ1-5, with D unclear. The CDR3 is 13 amino acids. Germline V gene sequence: CDR1 MNHNS, CDR2 SASEGT. V gave up 5 bases and J gave up 5 bases, with 10 bases separating them. The CDR3 reads CASSSDGYQPQHF. In DNA, the CDR3 is TGTGCCAGCAGTTCCGACGGTTATCAGCCCCAGCATTTT.

This clonotype was found many times. The chain employs TRBV2 and TRBJ2-5; possible D gene TRBD1, 7 bases. Germline values: CDR1 SNHLY, CDR2 FYNNEI. The CDR3 length is 14 residues. Trimming cost V 4 bases and J 5 bases, with 14 bases left between them. The CDR3 sequence: CASSVRQGGETQYF. DNA for the CDR3: TGTGCCAGCAGTGTCCGACAGGGAGGCGAGACCCAGTACTTC.